The source of this TCR beta chain is a study of spatial heterogeneity in lung cancer. Time point reported: sample taken at primary tumor resection. The sequenced material consisted of unsorted whole RNA from tumor, nontumor lung or frozen PBMC. Untreated early-stage non-small cell lung cancer patients, around 70 in total, were the donors. Per germline, CDR1 SQVTM and CDR2 ANQGSEA. The CDR3 loop spans 12 amino acids. V was trimmed by 4 bases and J by 3 bases, leaving 9 bases between them. TCRdb used MiXCR to reprocess the 5' RACE reads, holding one entry per CDR3 protein. The table records around 12,000 distinct CDR3 sequences, about a sixth of them present only once.

The specimen comprised PBMCs, sampled at surgery. The chain links TRBV29-1 to TRBJ2-5; D is unresolved. The TCR was taken from a male donor with early-stage non-small cell lung cancer. CDR3 amino acids: CSVGNPKETQYF. Here the CDR3 DNA reads TGCAGCGTTGGAAACCCCAAAGAGACCCAGTACTTC.